One sample yielded the 24 T cell receptor beta chains listed below, sequenced in a study of cytomegalovirus exposure and HLA in healthy donors. Primers included in the PCR were 60 Vbeta and 13 Jbeta primers. The repertoire was sequenced with immunoSEQ multiplex PCR; TCRdb's copy has only in-frame clones and lacks some. The table lists about 130,000 clones, 60% to 85% of them singletons, with 1.2% to 1.5% in the top ten. The sequenced sample was PBMCs. These receptors came from a woman aged 40 to 50 in good health and CMV-seronegative.

The CDR3 nucleotides are TGTGCCAGCAGCAAATTAGGGACAGGAGTCAACTACGAGCAGTACTTC. This encodes CASSKLGTGVNYEQYF. The chain has TRBV21-1 and TRBJ2-7; TRBD1 reflects the table's D call only, with no check against the DNA. TRBV21-1 is a pseudogene locus. The CDR3 contains 16 residues.

The chain carries TRBV10-3 and TRBJ1-6; possible D gene TRBD1, 5 bases. CDR3 length: 15 residues. V gave up 2 bases and J gave up 3 bases, with 8 bases separating them. Germline CDR1 reads ENHRY; CDR2 reads SYGVKD. The CDR3 region has the DNA TGTGCCATCAGTGAGCAGGGAATCTATAATTCACCCCTCCACTTT. Residues: CAISEQGIYNSPLHF.

The chain combines TRBV6-4 with TRBJ2-3, with 7 bases lining up with TRBD2. Germline CDR1 reads MRHNA; CDR2 reads SNTAGT. The J segment lost 4 bases and the V segment lost 10 bases, leaving 20 bases of the junction unmatched. CDR3 length: 17 residues. CDR3: CATMNRSGNSPPDTQYF. CDR3 coding DNA: TGTGCCACTATGAATCGGAGCGGGAACTCTCCCCCAGATACGCAGTATTTT.

The V gene is TRBV19, the J gene TRBJ1-4; D is possibly TRBD1 (6 bases). Trimming took off 4 bases at V and 0 bases at J, with 12 bases between the two ends. The germline gives CDR1 LNHDA, CDR2 SQIVND (reference sequence). This CDR3 comprises 16 residues. The CDR3 here is CASSTTGVATNEKLFF. The CDR3, as DNA: TGTGCCAGTAGTACGACAGGTGTTGCAACTAATGAAAAACTGTTTTTT.

This chain uses TRBV5-4 with TRBJ1-2, with TRBD1 identical over 7 bases. The CDR3 runs 15 residues. V dropped 0 bases and J dropped 8; count of bases not matched to a gene: 10. Germline CDR1 reads SGHNT; CDR2 reads YYREEE (reference sequence). The CDR3 spells CASSLVQGTALGYTF. The CDR3 nucleotides read TGTGCCAGCAGCTTGGTCCAAGGGACAGCGTTAGGCTACACCTTC.

The rearrangement joins TRBV25-1 to TRBJ2-5; possibly TRBD1 for D (6 bases). V was cut by 1 base and J by 1 base, with 13 bases left in between. The germline CDR1 and CDR2 sequences are MGHDK and SYGVNS. There are 16 residues in the CDR3. Written as DNA, the CDR3 is TGTGCCAGCAGTGAATTGACAGGAGACTTCCAAGAGACCCAGTACTTC. It translates to CASSELTGDFQETQYF.

V and J are TRBV6-5 and TRBJ1-1, with TRBD1 as a possible D gene (6 bases). CDR1 and CDR2 from the germline V gene are MNHEY and SVGAGI. The CDR3 has 15 residues. V was clipped by 2 bases and J by 2 bases, with 12 bases between them. DNA for the CDR3: TGTGCCAGCAGTTACACAGGGTTAGGAAACACTGAAGCTTTCTTT. It is translated as CASSYTGLGNTEAFF.

The chain carries TRBV11-2 and TRBJ1-4; no firm D call. The V gene's germline CDR1 is SGHAT and CDR2 FQNNGV. V lost 1 base, J lost 15 bases, and 18 bases lay in between. This CDR3 has 14 residues. As DNA, the CDR3 is TGTGCCAGCAGCTTAGGGGGAGGGCAGTTGCGATTGTTTTTT. This translates into CASSLGGGQLRLFF.

The chain recombines TRBV4-1 with TRBJ1-5; 7 positions match TRBD1. Germline CDR1 MGHRA, CDR2 YSYEKL. This CDR3 is 14 amino acids long. V shed 5 bases and J 4 bases; nucleotides not matched to a gene: 5. For the CDR3, the DNA is TGCGCCAGCAGCTTCGGCAGGGGGAATCAGCCCCAGCATTTT. Amino acid sequence: CASSFGRGNQPQHF.

The V gene is TRBV27, the J gene TRBJ1-1, with a weak D call TRBD1 (5 bases). Trimming cost V 5 bases and J 5 bases, with 18 bases left between them. CDR1 and CDR2 from the germline V gene are MNHEY and SMNVEV (reference sequence). This CDR3 contains 15 residues. CDR3 DNA sequence: TGTGCCAGCAGTGGAGCCGACAGAATAGGGACTGAAGCTTTCTTT. As protein: CASSGADRIGTEAFF.

This chain uses TRBV30 with TRBJ2-7; 7 nucleotides line up with TRBD1. V shed 2 bases and J 0 bases; nucleotides not matched to a gene: 7. The germline V gene has CDR1 GTSNPN and CDR2 SVGIG (reference sequence). The CDR3 spans 15 residues. The CDR3 nucleotides read TGTGCCTGGAGTTCCTACAGGGGACGCTCCTACGAGCAGTACTTC. Translation: CAWSSYRGRSYEQYF.

This clone was observed a handful of times. The CDR3 is CASSRTSYEQYF. The CDR3 DNA follows: TGTGCCAGCAGCCGAACATCCTACGAGCAGTACTTC. V gene TRBV28 combines with J gene TRBJ2-7; D is unresolved. This CDR3 is built from 12 residues. V dropped 6 bases and J dropped 1 base, with 7 bases sitting between them. Germline values: CDR1 MDHEN, CDR2 SYDVKM.

The gene calls are TRBV25-1 and TRBJ2-5; 13 bases fit TRBD2. This CDR3 region has 16 residues. Germline trimming cut 4 bases from V and 0 bases from J; bases unmatched to any gene: 2. Germline CDR1 is MGHDK and CDR2 is SYGVNS. CDR3 bases: TGTGCCAGCAGTGTACTAGCGGGGGGGAACCAAGAGACCCAGTACTTC. It translates to CASSVLAGGNQETQYF.

The chain couples TRBV5-6 to TRBJ2-7, with 7 bases that match TRBD2. The length of the CDR3 is 16 residues. V was clipped by 1 base and J by 5 bases; unmatched bases: 12. CDR1 is SGHDT and CDR2 is YYEEEE in the germline V gene. This chain's CDR3 is CASSLSITRGSDEQYF. The CDR3 nucleotides read TGTGCCAGCAGCTTGTCTATTACGCGGGGGTCGGACGAGCAGTACTTC.

In its sample, this clone was seen once. The chain is built from TRBV11-3 and TRBJ2-5; unclear D gene. The germline V gene encodes CDR1 SGHNT and CDR2 YENEEA. The CDR3 is made up of 15 amino acids. With 1 base removed from V and 4 bases from J, the gap between germline ends came to 13 bases. The CDR3 spells CASSLGITVPETQYF. Here the CDR3 DNA reads TGTGCCAGCAGCTTAGGAATTACAGTCCCAGAGACCCAGTACTTC.

V usage is TRBV7-3 and J usage is TRBJ2-6, with 10 bases lining up with TRBD2. CDR1 and CDR2 from the germline V gene are SGHTA and FQGTGA. V trimming: 5 bases; J trimming: 1 base; junction bases outside the gene matches: 8. CDR3 length: 18 residues. The CDR3 region has the DNA TGTGCCAGCAGCCCGACTAGCGGGCTATTGTCTGGGGCCAACGTCCTGACTTTC. Its protein is CASSPTSGLLSGANVLTF.

DNA for the CDR3: TGTGCCAGCAGCGACACTGCAGGAGAAGCTTTCTTT. Encoded protein: CASSDTAGEAFF. The genes are TRBV25-1 and TRBJ1-1; D call uncertain. CDR1 and CDR2 from the germline V gene are MGHDK and SYGVNS. Trimming left V 6 bases short and J 8 bases short, with 13 bases between. This CDR3 comprises 12 residues.

The chain couples TRBV5-8 to TRBJ1-2, with 9 bases that match TRBD1. Germline V gives CDR1 SGHTS, CDR2 YDEGEE. The CDR3 has 14 amino acids. Trimming took 6 bases from V and 7 from J; bases not matched to a gene: 10. The CDR3 loop reads CASNPRDRAAGYTF. The CDR3 DNA follows: TGTGCCAGCAACCCCAGGGACAGGGCGGCTGGCTACACCTTC.

CDR3 in amino acids: CASSAEGRDNSPLHF. The CDR3 region has the DNA TGTGCCAGCAGCGCTGAAGGGCGGGATAATTCACCCCTCCACTTT. The V and J genes are TRBV9 and TRBJ1-6; D is unresolved. Trimming removed 3 bases at V and 5 bases at J, with 12 bases between. The germline gives CDR1 SGDLS, CDR2 YYNGEE. This CDR3 region has 15 residues.

The chain joins TRBV5-6 to TRBJ2-3; 9 nucleotides line up with TRBD1. This CDR3 spans 15 amino acids. Per the germline V gene, CDR1 is SGHDT and CDR2 is YYEEEE. V was clipped by 3 bases and J by 7 bases; unmatched bases: 9. The CDR3 DNA reads as TGTGCCAGCAGCTCTACAGGGGGCGTGGGCCATACGCAGTATTTT. This encodes CASSSTGGVGHTQYF. The variable domain in full, completed from reference TRBV5-6 and TRBJ2-3, reads DAGVTQSPTHLIKTRGQQVTLRCSPKSGHDTVSWYQQALGQGPQFIFQYYEEEERQRGNFPDRFSGHQFPNYSSELNVNALLLGDSALYLCASSSTGGVGHTQYFGPGTRLTVL.

This chain connects TRBV19 to TRBJ1-2; weak D call: TRBD1 (5 bases). The CDR3 covers 16 residues. Germline CDR1 and CDR2: LNHDA and SQIVND (reference sequence). V lost 7 bases to trimming and J lost 8 bases, with 26 bases between them. CDR3 residues: CASMDGGTPVSVGYTF. For the CDR3, the DNA is TGTGCCAGTATGGACGGGGGGACCCCGGTTTCCGTCGGCTACACCTTC. Supplemented by reference TRBV19 and TRBJ1-2, the full variable domain reads DGGITQSPKYLFRKEGQNVTLSCEQNLNHDAMYWYRQDPGQGLRLIYYSQIVNDFQKGDIAEGYSVSREKKESFPLTVTSAQKNPTAFYLCASMDGGTPVSVGYTFGSGTRLTVV.

The chain joins TRBV7-2 to TRBJ1-1; 8 positions match TRBD1. Losses at the gene ends were 10 bases for V and 5 bases for J; bases not matched to a gene: 15. Germline CDR1 is SGHTA and CDR2 is FQGNSA. The CDR3 is 15 amino acids. The CDR3, as DNA: TGTGCCACCCGCCCGGCAGGGGGCGCAGGTACTGAAGCTTTCTTT. This gives the protein CATRPAGGAGTEAFF.

This chain connects TRBV6-1 to TRBJ1-5; 8 bases fit TRBD1. CDR1 is MNHNS and CDR2 is SASEGT in the germline V gene. The CDR3 contains 13 residues. Germline trimming cut 8 bases from V and 5 bases from J; bases unmatched to any gene: 5. This CDR3 is CASATGDYQPQHF. For the CDR3, the DNA is TGTGCCAGCGCGACAGGGGACTATCAGCCCCAGCATTTT.

The rearrangement links TRBV2 to TRBJ1-6; 9 bases are a match to TRBD1. The germline CDR1 and CDR2 sequences are SNHLY and FYNNEI. Losses at the gene ends were 10 bases for V and 8 bases for J; bases not matched to a gene: 6. The CDR3 is made up of 13 amino acids. The CDR3 is CAILDRGDSPLHF. In DNA, the CDR3 is TGTGCCATTCTGGACAGGGGAGATTCACCCCTCCACTTT. The full variable domain, its missing parts supplied by reference TRBV2 and TRBJ1-6, is EPEVTQTPSHQVTQMGQEVILRCVPISNHLYFYWYRQILGQKVEFLVSFYNNEISEKSEIFDDQFSVERPDGSNFTLKIRSTKLEDSAMYFCAILDRGDSPLHFGNGTRLTVT.